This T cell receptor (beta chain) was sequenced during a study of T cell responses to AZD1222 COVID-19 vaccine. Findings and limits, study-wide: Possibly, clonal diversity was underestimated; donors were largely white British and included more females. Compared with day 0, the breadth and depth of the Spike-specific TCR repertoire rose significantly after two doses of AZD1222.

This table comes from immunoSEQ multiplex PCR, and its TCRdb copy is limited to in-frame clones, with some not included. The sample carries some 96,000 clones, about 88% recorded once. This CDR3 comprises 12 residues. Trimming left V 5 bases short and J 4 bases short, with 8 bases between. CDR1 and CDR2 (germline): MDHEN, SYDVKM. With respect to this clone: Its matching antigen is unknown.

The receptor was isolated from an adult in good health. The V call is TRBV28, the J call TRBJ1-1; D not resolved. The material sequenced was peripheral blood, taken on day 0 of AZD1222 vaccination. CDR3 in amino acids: CASSTLVTEAFF. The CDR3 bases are TGTGCCAGCAGTACATTGGTCACTGAAGCTTTCTTT.